The sequence of this T cell receptor (beta chain) was determined in a study of identical twins' blood T cells. The table lists this clonotype with many counts. CDR1 is SGDLS and CDR2 is YYNGEE in the germline V gene. This CDR3 has 14 amino acids. The V end was cut by 0 bases, the J end by 3 bases, with 7 bases between. Each CDR3 protein gets one entry after TCRdb re-called the 5' RACE reads with MiXCR. This table holds 300,000 to 450,000 distinct CDR3 sequences, approximately 30% found once. The V call is TRBV9, the J call TRBJ1-3; weak D call: TRBD1 (6 bases). This clonotype originated in a woman aged 18 to 55 in good health. The source material was PBMCs. For the CDR3, the DNA is TGTGCCAGCAGCGTAGACAGGGATGGAAACACCATATATTTT. Translating it yields CASSVDRDGNTIYF.